This T cell receptor (beta chain) was obtained from a study of STAT3 mutations in large granular lymphocyte leukemia. Study-wide results and limits: At least one immunodominant TCR beta clonotype appeared in every T-cell large granular lymphocyte leukemia patient. After therapy, about 35% of the 18 patients switched clonotypes, all new clones STAT3 wild type. Differing intervals and regimens complicate linking therapy response to clone burden.

Details on this clone: Its antigen remains unknown.

Clones were read by immunoSEQ multiplex PCR, and TCRdb kept only the in-frame ones, dropping some. The sample yields about 24,000 clones, about 95% seen once. Germline CDR1 reads SGHRS; CDR2 reads YFSETQ. The CDR3 is 15 amino acids. The V gene end was trimmed by 4 bases and the J gene end by 5 bases; junction bases not matched to a gene: 6. The sequence derives from a man aged 40-49 years with T-cell large granular lymphocyte leukemia. Some clones in this sample may be carry-over from other donors' samples. Sequenced input: peripheral blood mononuclear cells. V usage is TRBV5-1 and J usage is TRBJ1-6, with TRBD1 matching over 7 bases. CDR3 loop: CASSVAGTDNSPLHF. The CDR3 bases are TGCGCCAGCAGCGTAGCCGGGACAGATAATTCACCCCTCCACTTT.